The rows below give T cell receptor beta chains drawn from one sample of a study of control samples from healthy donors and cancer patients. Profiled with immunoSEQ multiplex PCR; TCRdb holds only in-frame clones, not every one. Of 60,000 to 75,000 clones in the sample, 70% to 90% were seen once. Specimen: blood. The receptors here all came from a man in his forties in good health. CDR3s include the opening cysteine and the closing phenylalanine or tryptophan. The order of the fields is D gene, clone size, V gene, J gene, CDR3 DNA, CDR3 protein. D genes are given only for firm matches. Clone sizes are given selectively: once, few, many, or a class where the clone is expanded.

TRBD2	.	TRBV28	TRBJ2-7	TGTGCCAGCAGTTTAGGGACTAGCAGCGAGCAGTACTTC	CASSLGTSSEQYF
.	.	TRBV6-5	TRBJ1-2	TGTGCCAGCACTAGGGACGGAGCTAACTATGGCTACACCTTC	CASTRDGANYGYTF
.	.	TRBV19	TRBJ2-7	.	CASSILAGGNYEQYF
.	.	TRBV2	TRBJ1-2	TGTGCCAGCGGAGCAGGGATCGACTATGGCTACACCTTC	CASGAGIDYGYTF
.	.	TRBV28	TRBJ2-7	TGTGCCAGCAGCTACCCCAAGGTACGACAGAATTACGAGCAGTACTTC	CASSYPKVRQNYEQYF
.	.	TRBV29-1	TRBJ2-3	TGCAGCGTTGAGATAATGCGGGCTAGCACAGATACGCAGTATTTT	CSVEIMRASTDTQYF
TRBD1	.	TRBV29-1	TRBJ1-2	TGCAGCGCCCCCTGGACAGGGCAAGAATATGGCTACACCTTC	CSAPWTGQEYGYTF
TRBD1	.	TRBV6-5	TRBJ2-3	TGTGCCAGCAGCCCCCCCGGGACAGGGAGAGATACGCAGTATTTT	CASSPPGTGRDTQYF
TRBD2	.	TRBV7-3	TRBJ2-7	TGTGCCAGCAGCCTAGCGGGGCCCGGCGAGCAGTACTTC	CASSLAGPGEQYF
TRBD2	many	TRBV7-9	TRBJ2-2	TGTGCCAGCAGCTCTCGGGCTAGCGGGAACACCGGGGAGCTGTTTTTT	CASSSRASGNTGELFF
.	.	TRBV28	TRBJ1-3	TGTGCCAGCAGTTTAAACGGGAAGTCTGGAAACACCATATATTTT	CASSLNGKSGNTIYF
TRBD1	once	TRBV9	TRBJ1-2	TGTGCCAGCTCTGAGGGACAGGGGGCGCGTTATGGCTACACCTTC	CASSEGQGARYGYTF
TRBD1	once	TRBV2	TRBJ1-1	TGTGCCAGCAGCGGGGACAGGGGGCCAGGCACTGAAGCTTTCTTT	CASSGDRGPGTEAFF
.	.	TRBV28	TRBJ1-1	TGTGCCAGCAGTTACCGTCCTCGGGCCCTTGCGGACACTGAAGCTTTCTTT	CASSYRPRALADTEAFF
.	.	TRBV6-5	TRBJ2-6	TGTGCCAGCAGTTACGGGCAAACCGGGGCCAACGTCCTGACTTTC	CASSYGQTGANVLTF
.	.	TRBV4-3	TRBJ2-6	TGCGCCAGCAGCCAAGTGGCCTCGAGTGGGGCCAACGTCCTGACTTTC	CASSQVASSGANVLTF
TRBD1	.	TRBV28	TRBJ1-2	TGTGCCAGCAGTTTTTACCACTTAGGACAGGCGGCTAGGGGCTACACCTTC	CASSFYHLGQAARGYTF
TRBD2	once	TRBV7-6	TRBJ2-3	TGTGCCAGCAGCTTAGGAGGTAGCGGGAGGACAGATACGCAGTATTTT	CASSLGGSGRTDTQYF
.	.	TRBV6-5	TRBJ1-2	TGTGCCGTAACCACAAACTATGGCTACACCTTC	CAVTTNYGYTF
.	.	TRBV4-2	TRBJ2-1	TGTGCCAGCAGCCAAGATTATGACAGAGAGCAGTTCTTC	CASSQDYDREQFF
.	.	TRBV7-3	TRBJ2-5	TGTGCCAGCAGCTTAGTAGTAGGGCGAACAGAGACCCAGTACTTC	CASSLVVGRTETQYF
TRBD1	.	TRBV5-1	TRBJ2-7	TGCGCCAGCAGCTTGGTCGGACAGGGGGTCTACGAGCAGTACTTC	CASSLVGQGVYEQYF
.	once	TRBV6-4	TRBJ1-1	TGTGCCAGCAGCCTTGGACCGAGAAACACTGAAGCTTTCTTT	CASSLGPRNTEAFF
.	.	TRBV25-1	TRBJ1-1	TGTGCCAGCAGTGGTCCTATATCGTCCAGGAACACTGAAGCTTTCTTT	CASSGPISSRNTEAFF
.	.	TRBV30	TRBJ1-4	TGTGCCTGGAGTGTGGCAGGGGTGAGGGAAAAACTGTTTTTT	CAWSVAGVREKLFF
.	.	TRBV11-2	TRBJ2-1	TGTGCCAGCAGCTTAGATCGTCTGGGGCGGAATGAGCAGTTCTTC	CASSLDRLGRNEQFF
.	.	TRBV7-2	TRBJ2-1	TGTGCCAGCAGCTTAGGGACGGGAACCGGTACGCAGTTCTTC	CASSLGTGTGTQFF
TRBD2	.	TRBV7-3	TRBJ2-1	TGTGCCAGCAGCTTATCTAGCGGCTCCTACAATGAGCAGTTCTTC	CASSLSSGSYNEQFF
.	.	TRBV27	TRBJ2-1	TGTGCCAGCAGTTTATCGAAAGTCCTAGGAGGGAATGAGCAGTTCTTC	CASSLSKVLGGNEQFF
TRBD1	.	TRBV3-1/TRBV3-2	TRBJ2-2	TGTGCCAGCAGCAAGGACAGGGGATGGAACACCGGGGAGCTGTTTTTT	CASSKDRGWNTGELFF
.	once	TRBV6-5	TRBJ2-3	TGTGCCAGCAGTTACTCAGGCAGGGCTGTGAGGGATACGCAGTATTTT	CASSYSGRAVRDTQYF
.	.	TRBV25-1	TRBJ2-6	TGTGCCAGCGCGAACTCTGGGGCCAACGTCCTGACTTTC	CASANSGANVLTF
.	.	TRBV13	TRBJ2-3	TGTGCCAGCAGCCCAGGGAGGACAGATACGCAGTATTTT	CASSPGRTDTQYF
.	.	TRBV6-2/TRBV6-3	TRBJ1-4	TGTGCCAGCAGTTTCCGGTTCCGAGTTGCAACTAATGAAAAACTGTTTTTT	CASSFRFRVATNEKLFF
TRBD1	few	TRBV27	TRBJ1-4	TGTGCCAGCAGTTTATCCGGCAGGGGGGAAAAACTGTTTTTT	CASSLSGRGEKLFF
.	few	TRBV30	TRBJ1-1	TGTGCCTGGAGTCTGACAGGCCTCCGGACTGAAGCTTTCTTT	CAWSLTGLRTEAFF
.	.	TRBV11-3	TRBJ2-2	TGTGCCAGCAGCGCTTACACCGGGGAGCTGTTTTTT	CASSAYTGELFF
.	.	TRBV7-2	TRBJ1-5	TGTGCCAGCAGCTTACGTATGACAAGCGATCAGCCCCAGCATTTT	CASSLRMTSDQPQHF
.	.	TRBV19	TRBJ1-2	TGTGCCAGTAGTACCAGGAGGACGGAAAACTATGGCTACACCTTC	CASSTRRTENYGYTF
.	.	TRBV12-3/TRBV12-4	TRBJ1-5	TGTGCCAGCAGTGGGCGGACCAATCAGCCCCAGCATTTT	CASSGRTNQPQHF
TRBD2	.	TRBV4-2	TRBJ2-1	TGTGCCAGCAGCCAATTACCGGGACTAGGAGCCAATGAGCAGTTCTTC	CASSQLPGLGANEQFF
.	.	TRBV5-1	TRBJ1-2	TGCGCCAGCAGCTTGGGCAATTCGAATAACTATGGCTACACCTTC	CASSLGNSNNYGYTF
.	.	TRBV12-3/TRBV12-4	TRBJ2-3	TGTGCCAGCAGTTGGACAAGACAAGATACGCAGTATTTT	CASSWTRQDTQYF
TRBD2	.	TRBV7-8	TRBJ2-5	TGTGCCAGCAGTCTACTAGCGGGGGGGGAGACCCAGTACTTC	CASSLLAGGETQYF
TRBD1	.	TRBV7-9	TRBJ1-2	TGTGCCAGCAGCGACGCATTTGAGACAGGGGGTCTGGCGAACTATGGCTACACCTTC	CASSDAFETGGLANYGYTF
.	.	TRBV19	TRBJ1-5	TGTGCCAGTAGGATTAAGACAGGCATCAATCAGCCCCAGCATTTT	CASRIKTGINQPQHF
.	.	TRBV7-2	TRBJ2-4	TGTGCCAGCAGCCCCGAGCGGGGCGCTCAGGGGAACATTCAGTACTTC	CASSPERGAQGNIQYF
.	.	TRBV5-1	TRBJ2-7	TGCGCCAGCAGCTTTGGTGACGCAGGCTACGAGCAGTACTTC	CASSFGDAGYEQYF